The T cell receptor (beta chain) described here comes from a study of blood T cell repertoires in COVID-19. Study summary: The United States, Italy and Spain provided the acute and convalescent COVID-19 samples.

Repertoires were generated with immunoSEQ multiplex PCR, while TCRdb's copy carries only in-frame clones and drops some. Among 130,000 or so clones listed, approximately 88% were seen once. The germline CDR1 and CDR2 sequences are SGDLS and YYNGEE. Trimming shortened V by 0 bases and J by 2 bases, and 9 bases separated the two germline ends. The CDR3 is 14 residues long. The source of this sequence is a man between 65 and 85 years old with active COVID-19. The chain recombines TRBV9 with TRBJ2-7; weak D call: TRBD2 (6 bases). Input material: peripheral blood. The CDR3 nucleotides read TGTGCCAGCAGCGTAGGGGACTCAGCCTACGAGCAGTACTTC. Translating it yields CASSVGDSAYEQYF.